Presented here are 6 T cell receptor beta chains from one specimen sequenced in a study of T cell responses to AZD1222 COVID-19 vaccine (dated by TCRdb to 2020 to 2022). Library method: the immunoSEQ multiplex PCR assay. TCRdb took this table from immuneACCESS and kept in-frame rearrangements with V and J called. Such tables lack part of the clones; where checked against another copy, unresolved V genes explain under half of the gap, and the rest is unexplained. The sample has about 92,000 clones on record, 70% to 90% of them singletons. Roughly 10% of the sample comes from the top ten. The time point tag for this specimen amounts to: baseline before first vaccination. The sample in question was peripheral blood, obtained on day 0 of AZD1222 vaccination. The source of these receptors is an adult in good health.

In its sample, this clone was seen once. The chain recombines TRBV2 with TRBJ1-2, with D hard to call. V shed 7 bases and J shed 4 bases, with 19 bases lying between them. The CDR3 is 15 amino acids. Per germline, CDR1 SNHLY and CDR2 FYNNEI. The CDR3: CASMFGPGAVYGYTF. CDR3 sequence (DNA): TGTGCCAGCATGTTCGGCCCGGGCGCCGTCTATGGCTACACCTTC.

The chain uses TRBV6-5 and TRBJ1-5, with D hard to call. V was pared by 8 bases and J by 11 bases, with 13 bases between. Germline lookup yields CDR1 MNHEY and CDR2 SVGAGI. The CDR3 has 11 amino acids. The CDR3 loop is CASQDGPTQHF. DNA for the CDR3: TGTGCCAGCCAGGACGGTCCGACCCAGCATTTT.

CDR3 DNA sequence: TGTGCCAGCAGCTTAGAGACTAGCGGGAGTTGGTCCTACGAGCAGTACTTC. Translation gives CASSLETSGSWSYEQYF. The gene calls are TRBV7-2 and TRBJ2-7, with TRBD2 matching over 12 bases. In germline, CDR1 is SGHTA, CDR2 FQGNSA. This CDR3 comprises 17 residues. The V and J ends lost 1 base and 1 base, in that order; junction bases with no gene match: 5.

The rearrangement joins TRBV4-1 to TRBJ1-6; possible D gene TRBD1, 6 bases. Germline lookup yields CDR1 MGHRA and CDR2 YSYEKL. The CDR3 has 15 amino acids. V dropped 1 base and J dropped 10 bases, with 14 bases sitting between them. The DNA for the CDR3 is TGCGCCAGCAGCCAAGGCGCAGGGGTAGGCTCACCCCTCCACTTT. It specifies CASSQGAGVGSPLHF.

The table lists this clone with a count of one. The V gene is TRBV30, the J gene TRBJ2-7; possible D gene TRBD1, 6 bases. With 0 bases removed from V and 3 bases from J, the gap between germline ends came to 9 bases. The CDR3 runs 13 residues. CDR1 and CDR2 (germline): GTSNPN, SVGIG (reference sequence). CDR3 nucleotide sequence: TGTGCCTGGAGTGTAGGGACAAGCTACGAGCAGTACTTC. Amino acids: CAWSVGTSYEQYF.

This chain links TRBV25-1 with TRBJ2-5; possible D gene TRBD1, 5 bases. Germline loops: CDR1 MGHDK, CDR2 SYGVNS. CDR3 length equals 14 residues. Between the trimmed V and J ends, which lost 2 bases and 9 bases, there was a span of 16 bases. The CDR3 is CASSERTAPRAQYF. CDR3 nucleotides: TGTGCCAGCAGTGAAAGGACCGCCCCCAGGGCCCAGTACTTC.